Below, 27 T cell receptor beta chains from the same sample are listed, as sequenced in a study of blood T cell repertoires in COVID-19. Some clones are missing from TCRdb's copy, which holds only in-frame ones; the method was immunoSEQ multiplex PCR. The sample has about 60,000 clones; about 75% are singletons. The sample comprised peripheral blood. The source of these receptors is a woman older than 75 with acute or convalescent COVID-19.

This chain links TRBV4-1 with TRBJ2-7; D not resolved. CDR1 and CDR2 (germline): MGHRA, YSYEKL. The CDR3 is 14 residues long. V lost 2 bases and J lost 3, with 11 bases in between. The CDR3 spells CASSQYDKNYEQYF. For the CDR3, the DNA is TGCGCCAGCAGCCAATACGACAAGAACTACGAGCAGTACTTC.

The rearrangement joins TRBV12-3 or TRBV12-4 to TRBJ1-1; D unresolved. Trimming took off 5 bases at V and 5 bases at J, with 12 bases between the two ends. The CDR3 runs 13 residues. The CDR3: CASSPTRETEAFF. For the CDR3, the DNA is TGTGCCAGCAGTCCCACCCGGGAAACTGAAGCTTTCTTT.

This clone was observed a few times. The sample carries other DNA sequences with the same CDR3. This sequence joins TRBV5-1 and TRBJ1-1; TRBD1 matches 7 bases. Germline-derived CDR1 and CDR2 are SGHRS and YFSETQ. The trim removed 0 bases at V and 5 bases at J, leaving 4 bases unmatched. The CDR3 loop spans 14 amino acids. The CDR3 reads CASSLDAGGTEAFF. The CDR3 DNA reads TGCGCCAGCAGCTTGGATGCAGGGGGTACTGAAGCTTTCTTT. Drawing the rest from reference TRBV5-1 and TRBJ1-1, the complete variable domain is KAGVTQTPRYLIKTRGQQVTLSCSPISGHRSVSWYQQTPGQGLQFLFEYFSETQRNKGNFPGRFSGRQFSNSRSEMNVSTLELGDSALYLCASSLDAGGTEAFFGQGTRLTVV.

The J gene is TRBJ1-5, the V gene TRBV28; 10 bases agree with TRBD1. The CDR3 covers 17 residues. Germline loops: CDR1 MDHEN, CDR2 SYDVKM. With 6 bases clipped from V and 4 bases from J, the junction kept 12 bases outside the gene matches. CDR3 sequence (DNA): TGTGCCAGCAGAAGCCGCAGACAGGGGGCAACGAATCAGCCCCAGCATTTT. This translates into CASRSRRQGATNQPQHF.

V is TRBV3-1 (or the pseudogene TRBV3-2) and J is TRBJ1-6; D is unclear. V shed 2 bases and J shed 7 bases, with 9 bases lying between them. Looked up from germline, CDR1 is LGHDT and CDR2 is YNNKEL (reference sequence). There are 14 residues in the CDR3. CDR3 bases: TGTGCCAGCAGCCAAAGCAGGTTCAATTCACCCCTCCACTTT. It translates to CASSQSRFNSPLHF.

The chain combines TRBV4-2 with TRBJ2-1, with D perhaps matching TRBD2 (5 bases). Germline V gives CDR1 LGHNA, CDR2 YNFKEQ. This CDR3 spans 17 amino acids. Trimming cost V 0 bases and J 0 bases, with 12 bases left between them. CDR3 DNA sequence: TGTGCCAGCAGCCAAGATAAGGGAGCAATCTCCTACAATGAGCAGTTCTTC. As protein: CASSQDKGAISYNEQFF.

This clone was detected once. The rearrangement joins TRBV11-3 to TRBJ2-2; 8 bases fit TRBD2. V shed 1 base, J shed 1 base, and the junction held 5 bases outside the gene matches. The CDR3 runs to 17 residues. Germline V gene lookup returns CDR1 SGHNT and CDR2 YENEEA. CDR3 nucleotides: TGTGCCAGCAGCTTAGCGGTCGCGGGAGGGAACACCGGGGAGCTGTTTTTT. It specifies CASSLAVAGGNTGELFF.

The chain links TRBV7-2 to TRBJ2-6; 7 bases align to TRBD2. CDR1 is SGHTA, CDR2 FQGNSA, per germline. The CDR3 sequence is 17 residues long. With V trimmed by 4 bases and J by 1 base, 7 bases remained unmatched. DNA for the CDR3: TGTGCCAGCAGCTCCAGCGGGGCGGCTTCTGGGGCCAACGTCCTGACTTTC. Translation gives CASSSSGAASGANVLTF.

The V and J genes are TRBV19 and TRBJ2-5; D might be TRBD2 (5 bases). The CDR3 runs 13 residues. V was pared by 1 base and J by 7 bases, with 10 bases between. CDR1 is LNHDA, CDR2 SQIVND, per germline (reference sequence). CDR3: CASSIGARGTQYF. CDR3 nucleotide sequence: TGTGCCAGTAGTATAGGAGCCCGGGGGACCCAGTACTTC.

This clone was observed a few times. CDR3 sequence: CASSLYRDRGSYGYTF. Written as DNA, the CDR3 is TGTGCCAGCAGCCTCTACCGGGACAGGGGAAGCTATGGCTACACCTTC. The V call is TRBV7-9, the J call TRBJ1-2; TRBD1 matches at 10 bases. Trimming removed 5 bases from V and 4 bases from J; junction bases left unmatched: 10. Germline lookup yields CDR1 SEHNR and CDR2 FQNEAQ (reference sequence). The CDR3 is 16 amino acids. The full variable domain, rest sourced from reference TRBV7-9 and TRBJ1-2, is DTGVSQNPRHKITKRGQNVTFRCDPISEHNRLYWYRQTLGQGPEFLTYFQNEAQLEKSRLLSDRFSAERPKGSFSTLEIQRTEQGDSAMYLCASSLYRDRGSYGYTFGSGTRLTVV.

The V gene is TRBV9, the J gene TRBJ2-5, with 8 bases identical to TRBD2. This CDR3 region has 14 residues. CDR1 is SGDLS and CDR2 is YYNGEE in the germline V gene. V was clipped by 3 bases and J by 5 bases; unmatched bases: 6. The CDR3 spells CASSAGLARETQYF. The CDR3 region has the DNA TGTGCCAGCAGCGCTGGACTAGCCAGGGAGACCCAGTACTTC.

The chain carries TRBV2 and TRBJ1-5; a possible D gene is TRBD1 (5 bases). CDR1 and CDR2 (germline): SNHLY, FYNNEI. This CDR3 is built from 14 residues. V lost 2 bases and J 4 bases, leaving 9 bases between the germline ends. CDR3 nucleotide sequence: TGTGCCAGCAGTGAACAGGGTGGGAATCAGCCCCAGCATTTT. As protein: CASSEQGGNQPQHF.

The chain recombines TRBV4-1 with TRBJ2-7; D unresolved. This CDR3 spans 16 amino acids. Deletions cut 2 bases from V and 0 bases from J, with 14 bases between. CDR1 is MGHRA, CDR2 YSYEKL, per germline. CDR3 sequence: CASSQTLVLSSYEQYF. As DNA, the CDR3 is TGCGCCAGCAGCCAAACTCTAGTGCTCTCCTCCTACGAGCAGTACTTC.

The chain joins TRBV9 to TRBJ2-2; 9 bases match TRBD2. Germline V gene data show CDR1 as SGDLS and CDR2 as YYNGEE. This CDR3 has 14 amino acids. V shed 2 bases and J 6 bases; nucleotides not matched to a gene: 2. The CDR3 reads CASSVAGGPGELFF. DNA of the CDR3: TGTGCCAGCAGCGTTGCGGGAGGGCCCGGGGAGCTGTTTTTT.

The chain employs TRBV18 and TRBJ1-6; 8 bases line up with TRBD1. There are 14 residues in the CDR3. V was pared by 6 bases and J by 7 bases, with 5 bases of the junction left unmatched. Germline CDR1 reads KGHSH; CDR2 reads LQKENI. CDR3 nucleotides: TGTGCCAGCTCGCCGGGACAGGTGAATTCACCCCTCCACTTT. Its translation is CASSPGQVNSPLHF.

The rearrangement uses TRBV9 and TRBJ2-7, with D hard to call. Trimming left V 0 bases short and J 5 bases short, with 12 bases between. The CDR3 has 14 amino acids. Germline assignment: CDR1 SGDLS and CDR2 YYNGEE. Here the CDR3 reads CASSVDPRGHEQYF. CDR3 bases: TGTGCCAGCAGCGTAGACCCGAGAGGCCACGAGCAGTACTTC. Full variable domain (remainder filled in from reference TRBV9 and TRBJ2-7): DSGVTQTPKHLITATGQRVTLRCSPRSGDLSVYWYQQSLDQGLQFLIQYYNGEERAKGNILERFSAQQFPDLHSELNLSSLELGDSALYFCASSVDPRGHEQYFGPGTRLTVT.

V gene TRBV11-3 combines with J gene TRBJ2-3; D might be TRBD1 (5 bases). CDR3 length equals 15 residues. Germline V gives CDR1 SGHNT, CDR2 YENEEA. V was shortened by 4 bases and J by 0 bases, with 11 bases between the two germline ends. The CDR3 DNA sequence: TGTGCCAGCAGCTATGGGGCAGGGAGCACAGATACGCAGTATTTT. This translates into CASSYGAGSTDTQYF.

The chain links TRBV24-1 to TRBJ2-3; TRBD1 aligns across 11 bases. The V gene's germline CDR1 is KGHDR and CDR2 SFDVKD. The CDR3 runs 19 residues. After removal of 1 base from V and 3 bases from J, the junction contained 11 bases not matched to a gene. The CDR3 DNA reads TGTGCCACCAGTGATTTTGGCCGGCGGAGGGACAGGGGGACAGATACGCAGTATTTT. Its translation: CATSDFGRRRDRGTDTQYF.

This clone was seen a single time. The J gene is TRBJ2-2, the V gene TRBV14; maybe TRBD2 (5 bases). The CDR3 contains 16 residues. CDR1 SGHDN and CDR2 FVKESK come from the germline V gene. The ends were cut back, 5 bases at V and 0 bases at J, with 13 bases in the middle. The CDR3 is CASSFTSLANTGELFF. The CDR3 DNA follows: TGTGCCAGCAGCTTTACTAGTCTCGCGAACACCGGGGAGCTGTTTTTT.

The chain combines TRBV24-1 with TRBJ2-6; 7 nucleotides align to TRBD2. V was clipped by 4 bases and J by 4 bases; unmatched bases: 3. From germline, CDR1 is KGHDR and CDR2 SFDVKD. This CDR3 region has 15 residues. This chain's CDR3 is CATSEGGAGANVLTF. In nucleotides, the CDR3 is TGTGCCACCAGTGAGGGAGGGGCCGGGGCCAACGTCCTGACTTTC.

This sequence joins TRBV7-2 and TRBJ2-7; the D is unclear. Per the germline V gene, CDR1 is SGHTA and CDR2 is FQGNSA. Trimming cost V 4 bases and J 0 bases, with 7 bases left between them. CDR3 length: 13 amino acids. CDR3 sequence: CASSSAASYEQYF. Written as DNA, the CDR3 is TGTGCCAGCAGCTCCGCGGCCTCCTACGAGCAGTACTTC.

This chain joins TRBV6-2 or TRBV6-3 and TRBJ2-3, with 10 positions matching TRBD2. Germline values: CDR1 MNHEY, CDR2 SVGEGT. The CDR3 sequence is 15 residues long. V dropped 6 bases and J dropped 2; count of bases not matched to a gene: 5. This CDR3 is CASSWLAGVTDTQYF. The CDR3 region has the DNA TGTGCCAGCAGCTGGCTAGCGGGAGTCACAGATACGCAGTATTTT.

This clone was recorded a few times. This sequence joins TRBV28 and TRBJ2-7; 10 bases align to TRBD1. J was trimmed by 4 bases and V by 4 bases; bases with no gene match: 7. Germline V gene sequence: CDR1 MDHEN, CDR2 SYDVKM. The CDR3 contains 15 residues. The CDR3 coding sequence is TGTGCCAGCAGTTCCGCGGGACAGGGGAAATACGAGCAGTACTTC. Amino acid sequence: CASSSAGQGKYEQYF.

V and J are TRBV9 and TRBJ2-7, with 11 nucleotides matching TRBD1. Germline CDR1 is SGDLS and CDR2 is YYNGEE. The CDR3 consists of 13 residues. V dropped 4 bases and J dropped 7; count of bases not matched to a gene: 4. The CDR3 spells CASSIGTGGEQYF. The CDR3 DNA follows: TGTGCCAGCAGCATCGGGACAGGGGGAGAGCAGTACTTC.

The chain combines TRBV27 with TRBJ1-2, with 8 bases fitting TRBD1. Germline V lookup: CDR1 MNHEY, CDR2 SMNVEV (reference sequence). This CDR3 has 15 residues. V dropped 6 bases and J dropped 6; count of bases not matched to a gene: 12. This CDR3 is CASRPLQGVMNGYTF. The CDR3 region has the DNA TGTGCCAGCAGGCCACTACAGGGGGTGATGAATGGCTACACCTTC.

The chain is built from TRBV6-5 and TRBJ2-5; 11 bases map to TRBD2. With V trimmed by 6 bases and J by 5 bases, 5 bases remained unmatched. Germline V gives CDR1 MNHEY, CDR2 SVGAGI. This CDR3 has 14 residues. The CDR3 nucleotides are TGTGCCAGCAGCACTAGCGGGAGTCAGGAGACCCAGTACTTC. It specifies CASSTSGSQETQYF.

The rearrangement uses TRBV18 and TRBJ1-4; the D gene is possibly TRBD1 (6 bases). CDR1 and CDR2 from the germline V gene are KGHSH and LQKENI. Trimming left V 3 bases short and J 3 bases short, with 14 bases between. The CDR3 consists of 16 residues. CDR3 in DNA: TGTGCCAGCTCACCGCCTACAGGGCCCGCTAATGAAAAACTGTTTTTT. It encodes CASSPPTGPANEKLFF.